Listed below are T cell receptor beta chains from one sample, sequenced in a study of CD8 T cells in Susac syndrome. TCRdb reprocessed the immunoSEQ multiplex PCR reads with MiXCR, giving one entry per CDR3 protein. The repertoire holds under 250,000 distinct CDR3 sequences, around 93% seen once, with 0.055% to 0.075% in the top ten. What was sequenced was CD4+ T cells from PBMCs. These receptors were collected from a human donor with multiple sclerosis. Both conserved end residues are part of each CDR3. Each record gives: V gene, D gene, J gene, clone size, CDR3 protein, CDR3 DNA. A D gene is named only where the DNA matches it firmly. Size tells how often a clone was seen (once, few, many) or the class of an expanded clone, and some rows leave it out.

V: TRBV29-1
D: NA
J: TRBJ2-3
size: NA
CDR3: CSVANTPDTQYF
DNA: TGCAGCGTTGCTAACACTCCAGATACGCAGTATTTT

V: TRBV29-1
D: TRBD2
J: TRBJ2-3
size: NA
CDR3: CSVELREASSTDTQYF
DNA: TGCAGCGTTGAATTGCGGGAGGCCTCCAGCACAGATACGCAGTATTTT

V: TRBV29-1
D: TRBD1
J: TRBJ2-5
size: NA
CDR3: CSVDTTGTGEETQYF
DNA: TGCAGCGTTGACACAACGGGGACAGGGGAAGAGACCCAGTACTTC

V: TRBV3-1
D: NA
J: TRBJ1-1
size: NA
CDR3: CASSRRIAAAEAFF
DNA: TGTGCCAGCAGCCGACGCATCGCCGCGGCTGAAGCTTTCTTT

V: TRBV12-3/TRBV12-4
D: NA
J: TRBJ1-2
size: NA
CDR3: CASSPGDYGYTF
DNA: TGTGCCAGCAGCCCAGGGGACTATGGCTACACCTTC

V: TRBV19
D: TRBD2
J: TRBJ2-7
size: NA
CDR3: CASSRTSGGYEQYF
DNA: TGTGCCAGTAGCCGGACTAGCGGGGGCTACGAGCAGTACTTC

V: TRBV4-1
D: TRBD2
J: TRBJ2-5
size: NA
CDR3: CASSQPGLAGQETQYF
DNA: TGCGCCAGCAGCCAACCGGGACTAGCGGGGCAAGAGACCCAGTACTTC

V: TRBV27
D: NA
J: TRBJ2-1
size: once
CDR3: CASGEDPMNEQFF
DNA: TGTGCCAGTGGAGAGGACCCGATGAATGAGCAGTTCTTC

V: TRBV5-4
D: NA
J: TRBJ1-2
size: NA
CDR3: CASSSFGLGMDGYTF
DNA: TGTGCCAGCAGCTCTTTTGGTCTGGGGATGGATGGCTACACCTTC

V: TRBV7-3
D: NA
J: TRBJ1-1
size: NA
CDR3: CASSLSPVGQSMNTEAFF
DNA: TGTGCCAGCAGCTTATCCCCAGTCGGTCAGTCCATGAACACTGAAGCTTTCTTT

V: TRBV3-1
D: NA
J: TRBJ2-1
size: few
CDR3: CASSQTVGEQFF
DNA: TGTGCCAGCAGCCAAACAGTGGGTGAGCAGTTCTTC

V: TRBV7-3
D: NA
J: TRBJ2-6
size: NA
CDR3: CASSSNKGANVLTF
DNA: TGTGCCAGCAGCTCCAATAAAGGGGCCAACGTCCTGACTTTC

V: TRBV27
D: NA
J: TRBJ1-2
size: NA
CDR3: CASSLSVASQAGYTF
DNA: TGTGCCAGCAGTTTATCTGTGGCTAGCCAGGCTGGCTACACCTTC

V: TRBV20-1
D: TRBD1
J: TRBJ2-5
size: NA
CDR3: CSAYYRGQETQYF
DNA: TGCAGTGCCTACTACAGGGGGCAAGAGACCCAGTACTTC

V: TRBV29-1
D: NA
J: TRBJ2-3
size: NA
CDR3: CSGSGAGWADTQYF
DNA: TGCAGCGGCTCTGGGGCGGGGTGGGCAGATACGCAGTATTTT

V: TRBV5-1
D: TRBD1
J: TRBJ1-2
size: NA
CDR3: CASSFGTARGYTF
DNA: TGCGCCAGCAGCTTTGGGACAGCGCGGGGCTACACCTTC

V: TRBV15
D: TRBD1
J: TRBJ1-1
size: NA
CDR3: CATSNGQGLAFF
DNA: TGTGCCACCAGCAACGGACAGGGTCTGGCTTTCTTT

V: TRBV2
D: TRBD1
J: TRBJ1-1
size: NA
CDR3: CASSELSGGNTEAFF
DNA: TGTGCCAGCAGTGAATTGTCAGGGGGGAACACTGAAGCTTTCTTT

V: TRBV20-1
D: NA
J: TRBJ1-1
size: NA
CDR3: CSARDTGTWKNTEAFF
DNA: TGCAGTGCTAGAGACACCGGGACTTGGAAGAACACTGAAGCTTTCTTT

V: TRBV4-1
D: NA
J: TRBJ1-2
size: NA
CDR3: CASSQRGGYTF
DNA: TGCGCCAGCAGCCAGAGGGGTGGCTACACCTTC

V: TRBV7-9
D: TRBD2
J: TRBJ2-3
size: NA
CDR3: CASSLLRGEDTQYF
DNA: TGTGCCAGCAGCTTGTTGCGGGGGGAAGATACGCAGTATTTT

V: TRBV6-5
D: NA
J: TRBJ1-1
size: NA
CDR3: CASSSHGTAGWSVPRNTEAFF
DNA: TGTGCCAGCAGTTCCCATGGGACTGCAGGGTGGTCTGTCCCACGGAACACTGAAGCTTTCTTT

V: TRBV29-1
D: NA
J: TRBJ1-1
size: once
CDR3: CSAYQTEAFF
DNA: TGCAGCGCCTACCAAACTGAAGCTTTCTTT

V: TRBV6-2/TRBV6-3
D: NA
J: TRBJ1-4
size: NA
CDR3: CASTGGSEKLFF
DNA: TGTGCCAGCACCGGGGGCAGCGAAAAACTGTTTTTT

V: TRBV10-3
D: TRBD2
J: TRBJ2-1
size: NA
CDR3: CAILSGGARNEQFF
DNA: TGTGCCATTCTTAGCGGGGGGGCCCGGAATGAGCAGTTCTTC

V: TRBV9
D: TRBD1
J: TRBJ1-1
size: NA
CDR3: CASSQQGSTEAFF
DNA: TGTGCCAGCAGTCAACAGGGGAGCACTGAAGCTTTCTTT

V: TRBV9
D: TRBD1
J: TRBJ1-2
size: NA
CDR3: CASSVTGGLYGYTF
DNA: TGTGCCAGCAGCGTGACAGGGGGCCTCTATGGCTACACCTTC

V: TRBV3-1
D: NA
J: TRBJ2-7
size: NA
CDR3: CASSQGQGGDEQYF
DNA: TGTGCCAGCAGCCAAGGTCAGGGTGGCGACGAGCAGTACTTC

V: TRBV20-1
D: NA
J: TRBJ2-7
size: NA
CDR3: CSARVDFYEQYF
DNA: TGCAGTGCTAGAGTAGATTTCTACGAGCAGTACTTC

V: TRBV5-4
D: NA
J: TRBJ2-3
size: NA
CDR3: CASSLPVGDTQYF
DNA: TGTGCCAGCAGCTTGCCAGTGGGGGATACGCAGTATTTT

V: TRBV10-3
D: NA
J: TRBJ1-3
size: NA
CDR3: CAITRTVSGNTIYF
DNA: TGTGCCATCACCCGGACAGTCTCTGGAAACACCATATATTTT